A selection of T cell receptor beta chains follows, all from one sample in a study of control samples from healthy donors and cancer patients. The assay was immunoSEQ multiplex PCR, and TCRdb's table has in-frame clones only and misses some. Of fewer than 200,000 clones in the sample, 85% to 95% were seen once. Input material: blood. All receptors derive from a man aged 18-30 years in good health. The CDR3 runs from the conserved cysteine through the conserved F or W. The D gene is left open where the match is weak. The size field is filled for only some rows; it gives once, few, many or a size class.

>TRBJ2-5|TRBV19|NA|NA
CASAKGVGETQYF
TGTGCCAGTGCGAAGGGGGTTGGAGAGACCCAGTACTTC
>TRBJ1-2|TRBV5-4|NA|NA
CASSSYWDFNYGYTF
TGTGCCAGCAGCTCGTATTGGGATTTTAACTATGGCTACACCTTC
>TRBJ2-3|TRBV9|TRBD2|NA
CASSVEIAGEDTQYF
TGTGCCAGCAGCGTAGAAATAGCGGGGGAAGATACGCAGTATTTT
>TRBJ2-3|TRBV30|TRBD2|NA
CAWAPWTSGGTDTQYF
TGTGCCTGGGCCCCGTGGACTAGCGGGGGCACAGATACGCAGTATTTT
>TRBJ2-3|TRBV30|NA|NA
CAWTPTVRASTDTQYF
TGTGCCTGGACCCCCACGGTGCGGGCAAGCACAGATACGCAGTATTTT
>TRBJ1-5|TRBV27|TRBD1|NA
CATQQGAYQPQHF
TGTGCCACCCAACAGGGGGCCTATCAGCCCCAGCATTTT
>TRBJ1-1|TRBV6-5|NA|NA
CASSYFGTVRNTEAFF
TGTGCCAGCAGTTACTTCGGTACGGTAAGGAACACTGAAGCTTTCTTT
>TRBJ1-1|TRBV6-5|NA|NA
CATTEYEAFF
TGTGCCACCACCGAATATGAAGCTTTCTTT
>TRBJ2-7|TRBV14|NA|NA
CASSQGGGYEQYF
TGTGCCAGCAGCCAAGGTGGGGGCTACGAGCAGTACTTC
>TRBJ2-7|TRBV5-1|TRBD1|NA
CASSVGQGALNEQYF
TGCGCCAGCAGCGTGGGACAGGGGGCTTTGAACGAGCAGTACTTC
>TRBJ2-7|TRBV6-1|NA|NA
CASSEVGARIWQYF
TGTGCCAGCAGTGAAGTTGGGGCTAGAATCTGGCAGTACTTC
>TRBJ2-7|TRBV5-1|NA|NA
CASSLEWGFYEQYF
TGCGCCAGCAGCTTGGAATGGGGTTTCTACGAGCAGTACTTC
>TRBJ2-2|TRBV5-1|NA|once
CASSLRAGANTGELFF
TGCGCCAGCAGCCTTAGGGCGGGGGCCAACACCGGGGAGCTGTTTTTT
>TRBJ2-3|TRBV10-3|NA|NA
CAISGPVSTDTQYF
TGTGCCATCAGTGGTCCCGTTAGCACAGATACGCAGTATTTT
>TRBJ2-2|TRBV30|TRBD1|NA
CAWSREFGTGESGELFF
TGTGCCTGGAGTCGCGAGTTTGGGACAGGGGAGTCCGGGGAGCTGTTTTTT
>TRBJ2-1|TRBV7-3|NA|NA
CASSLIGGSYNEQFF
TGTGCCAGCAGCTTAATCGGGGGCTCCTACAATGAGCAGTTCTTC
>TRBJ2-7|TRBV10-3|TRBD1|NA
CAIRDRDYEQYF
TGTGCCATCCGGGACAGGGACTACGAGCAGTACTTC
>TRBJ2-7|TRBV4-1|TRBD1|NA
CASSLGQGIEQYF
TGCGCCAGCAGCCTCGGACAGGGGATTGAGCAGTACTTC
>TRBJ2-2|TRBV18|NA|NA
CASSPVLGQGNTGELFF
TGTGCCAGCTCACCAGTTCTCGGCCAAGGGAACACCGGGGAGCTGTTTTTT
>TRBJ1-1|TRBV19|NA|NA
CASSMSRDRATEAFF
TGTGCCAGTAGTATGAGCCGCGATCGGGCTACTGAAGCTTTCTTT